This passage covers 21 T cell receptor beta chains from one sample sequenced in a study of CD8 T cells in Susac syndrome. Random-hexamer reverse transcription was applied to about 0.5 to 1 ug RNA. TCRdb reprocessed the immunoSEQ multiplex PCR reads via MiXCR and lists one record per CDR3 protein. This table has 95,000 to 150,000 distinct CDR3 sequences, more than 90% appearing once. Sequencing input: CD4+ T cells from PBMCs. The origin of the receptors is a human donor in good health.

The rearrangement links TRBV6-5 to TRBJ2-5; weak D call: TRBD2 (6 bases). CDR3 size: 20 residues. The germline V gene encodes CDR1 MNHEY and CDR2 SVGAGI. V lost 4 bases and J lost 4, with 31 bases in between. CDR3 DNA: TGTGCCAGCAGTTCGCCCGCCCCCCAATATCGGGAGTTTTACTTAGAGACCCAGTACTTC. It translates to CASSSPAPQYREFYLETQYF.

The V and J genes are TRBV7-9 and TRBJ2-1; the match to TRBD2 covers 16 bases. Germline V gives CDR1 SEHNR, CDR2 FQNEAQ (reference sequence). The trim removed 5 bases at V and 6 bases at J, leaving 7 bases unmatched. This CDR3 spans 17 amino acids. CDR3 residues: CASSAAGLAGGPNEQFF. The CDR3 region has the DNA TGTGCCAGCAGCGCCGCGGGACTAGCGGGAGGGCCCAATGAGCAGTTCTTC.

V gene TRBV5-1 combines with J gene TRBJ2-1; D unclear. The CDR3 is 14 amino acids. V was clipped by 0 bases and J by 6 bases, with 10 bases between them. Germline CDR1 is SGHRS and CDR2 is YFSETQ. CDR3 DNA sequence: TGCGCCAGCAGCTTGGCCATAAGTTCCAATGAGCAGTTCTTC. Protein product: CASSLAISSNEQFF.

This clonotype was detected only once. The chain recombines TRBV7-2 with TRBJ2-2; D might be TRBD2 (7 bases). V lost 4 bases to trimming and J lost 3 bases, with 18 bases between them. Germline values: CDR1 SGHTA, CDR2 FQGNSA. The CDR3 extends over 17 amino acids. The DNA of the CDR3 is TGTGCCAGCAGCTGGGGGCCCGCGGGAGTCGACACCGGGGAGCTGTTTTTT. Its translation is CASSWGPAGVDTGELFF.

The chain employs TRBV28 and TRBJ1-1, with 8 bases that match TRBD1. CDR1 and CDR2 from the germline V gene are MDHEN and SYDVKM. This CDR3 has 15 amino acids. With 8 bases clipped from V and 0 bases from J, the junction kept 8 bases outside the gene matches. CDR3 region: CASHTGGHVNTEAFF. CDR3 nucleotide sequence: TGTGCCAGCCACACAGGGGGACATGTGAACACTGAAGCTTTCTTT. The variable domain in full, with the rest retrieved from reference TRBV28 and TRBJ1-1, is DVKVTQSSRYLVKRTGEKVFLECVQDMDHENMFWYRQDPGLGLRLIYFSYDVKMKEKGDIPEGYSVSREKKERFSLILESASTNQTSMYLCASHTGGHVNTEAFFGQGTRLTVV.

This clonotype was recorded once. J is TRBJ2-7 and V is TRBV20-1; D not resolved. This CDR3 region has 12 residues. Per the germline V gene, CDR1 is DFQATT and CDR2 is SNEGSKA (reference sequence). V shed 8 bases and J shed 4 bases, with 15 bases lying between them. This CDR3 reads CSTFGTDYEQYF. Written as DNA, the CDR3 is TGCAGTACCTTTGGTACAGATTACGAGCAGTACTTC.

The chain combines TRBV9 with TRBJ1-2, with D possibly matching TRBD1 (6 bases). CDR1 and CDR2 from the germline V gene are SGDLS and YYNGEE. This CDR3 has 13 amino acids. Trimming stripped 3 bases from V and 4 bases from J, with 10 bases between. CDR3 sequence reads: CASSEGDGYGYTF. The CDR3 region has the DNA TGTGCCAGCAGCGAGGGGGATGGCTATGGCTACACCTTC.

The chain carries TRBV5-1 and TRBJ2-3, with 15 bases lining up with TRBD2. The CDR3 extends over 16 amino acids. Germline V lookup: CDR1 SGHRS, CDR2 YFSETQ. The ends lost 4 bases at V and 6 bases at J; junction bases unmatched: 6. The CDR3 is CASSDGLAGGYDTQYF. The CDR3 DNA follows: TGCGCCAGCAGCGACGGACTAGCGGGAGGGTATGATACGCAGTATTTT.

V gene TRBV3-1 combines with J gene TRBJ1-1; no clear D. The CDR3 consists of 15 residues. V dropped 4 bases and J dropped 5 bases, with 17 bases sitting between them. Germline V gene lookup returns CDR1 LGHDT and CDR2 YNNKEL (reference sequence). CDR3 in amino acids: CASSPARRADTEAFF. In DNA, the CDR3 is TGTGCCAGCAGCCCCGCCCGCCGGGCGGATACTGAAGCTTTCTTT.

The chain employs TRBV15 and TRBJ1-4; no definite D call. There are 15 residues in the CDR3. Germline V gene data show CDR1 as LNHNV and CDR2 as YYDKDF (reference sequence). Trimming took off 1 base at V and 0 bases at J, with 6 bases between the two ends. Here the CDR3 DNA reads TGTGCCACCAGCAGAGCGGCCGCAACTAATGAAAAACTGTTTTTT. Translation: CATSRAAATNEKLFF.

This sequence joins TRBV14 and TRBJ1-1; TRBD1 is a possible D gene (6 bases). V was trimmed by 1 base and J by 7 bases, leaving 10 bases between them. This CDR3 region has 13 residues. Germline V CDR1 and CDR2: SGHDN, FVKESK. CDR3 residues: CASSQVEGDEAFF. The CDR3 DNA is TGTGCCAGCAGCCAAGTGGAGGGGGATGAAGCTTTCTTT.

The chain has TRBV29-1 and TRBJ2-7, with a possible D match to TRBD1 (6 bases). From germline, CDR1 is SQVTM and CDR2 ANQGSEA. The CDR3 consists of 12 residues. Trimming left V 4 bases short and J 3 bases short, with 10 bases between. CDR3 amino acids: CSVVPRGYEQYF. CDR3 DNA: TGCAGCGTTGTTCCCAGGGGCTACGAGCAGTACTTC.

The gene calls are TRBV6-1 and TRBJ2-3; 11 bases align to TRBD2. The CDR3 is 16 residues long. Germline-derived CDR1 and CDR2 are MNHNS and SASEGT. The V segment lost 6 bases and the J segment 2 bases; nucleotides outside the gene matches: 7. The CDR3 region is CASRPLAGGPTDTQYF. CDR3 DNA sequence: TGTGCCAGCAGACCCCTAGCGGGAGGCCCCACAGATACGCAGTATTTT.

The CDR3 sequence is CASSLGDRYILPQHF. In nucleotides, the CDR3 is TGTGCCAGCAGTTTAGGTGACAGGTACATCTTACCCCAGCATTTT. The chain is built from TRBV12-3 or TRBV12-4 and TRBJ1-5; D perhaps matches TRBD1 (6 bases). V shed 1 base and J shed 10 bases, with 17 bases lying between them. The CDR3 contains 15 residues.

The chain links TRBV29-1 to TRBJ2-1; 11 bases map to TRBD1. With V trimmed by 8 bases and J by 4 bases, 4 bases remained unmatched. The CDR3 extends over 13 amino acids. In germline, CDR1 is SQVTM, CDR2 ANQGSEA. This CDR3 reads CSSGTGGYNEQFF. The DNA for the CDR3 is TGCAGCTCAGGGACAGGGGGTTACAATGAGCAGTTCTTC.

This chain connects TRBV23-1 to TRBJ2-5; the D is unclear. TRBV23-1 is sorted into the ORF group, with uncertain function. The CDR3 consists of 13 residues. With 4 bases removed from V and 5 bases from J, the gap between germline ends came to 11 bases. CDR3 protein: CASSRAGWETQYF. The CDR3 nucleotides are TGCGCCAGCAGTCGGGCTGGGTGGGAGACCCAGTACTTC.

This chain uses TRBV9 with TRBJ1-3; the D is unclear. Trimming stripped 0 bases from V and 6 bases from J, with 10 bases between. The CDR3 runs to 14 residues. Germline V lookup: CDR1 SGDLS, CDR2 YYNGEE. The CDR3 sequence: CASSVDADENTIYF. As DNA, the CDR3 is TGTGCCAGCAGCGTAGATGCAGATGAAAACACCATATATTTT.

The J gene is TRBJ1-5, the V gene TRBV29-1, with D unclear. The V and J ends lost 4 bases and 4 bases respectively, with 14 bases between them. This CDR3 spans 14 amino acids. Germline values: CDR1 SQVTM, CDR2 ANQGSEA. In DNA, the CDR3 is TGCAGCGTTGGAGAACAAGATAGAAATCAGCCCCAGCATTTT. Its protein product is CSVGEQDRNQPQHF.

J is TRBJ2-3 and V is TRBV29-1; possibly TRBD2 for D (6 bases). Germline CDR1 is SQVTM and CDR2 is ANQGSEA. V lost 1 base, J lost 1 base, and 15 bases lay in between. This CDR3 is 16 amino acids long. For the CDR3, the DNA is TGCAGCGTTGAAGGCGGGAAAAATCGAGGCACAGATACGCAGTATTTT. Translated: CSVEGGKNRGTDTQYF.

The V call is TRBV5-4, the J call TRBJ2-2, with TRBD2 as a possible D gene (5 bases). CDR1 is SGHNT, CDR2 YYREEE, per germline (reference sequence). The CDR3 covers 16 residues. V dropped 4 bases and J dropped 0 bases, with 13 bases sitting between them. The CDR3 loop is CASSNVRDSNTGELFF. The CDR3 nucleotides read TGTGCCAGCAGCAACGTGAGGGATTCGAACACCGGGGAGCTGTTTTTT.

This clonotype was recorded a few times. This sequence joins TRBV29-1 and TRBJ1-1; D may be TRBD1 (5 bases). V was trimmed by 4 bases and J by 1 base, leaving 10 bases between them. Germline CDR1 SQVTM, CDR2 ANQGSEA. The CDR3 consists of 13 residues. DNA for the CDR3: TGCAGCGTTGGACGCGGGGCGAACACTGAAGCTTTCTTT. It specifies CSVGRGANTEAFF.